The 18 T cell receptor beta chains below all came from one sample that was sequenced in a study of blood T cell repertoires in COVID-19. The table came from immunoSEQ multiplex PCR; TCRdb's copy has only in-frame clones and leaves some out. The sample lists approximately 170,000 clones, around 91% occurring once. The sequenced material came from PBMCs or T cells enriched from blood (not recorded which). Receptors originate from a woman younger than 35 who had recovered from COVID-19.

This chain joins TRBV5-5 and TRBJ1-3; 7 bases agree with TRBD1. The CDR3 spans 15 residues. Looked up from germline, CDR1 is SGHKS and CDR2 is YYEKEE (reference sequence). V shed 3 bases and J 4 bases; nucleotides not matched to a gene: 7. The CDR3 reads CASSWDSLPGNTIYF. The CDR3 DNA reads as TGTGCCAGCAGCTGGGACAGTCTCCCAGGAAACACCATATATTTT. Full variable domain (rest looked up from reference TRBV5-5 and TRBJ1-3): DAGVTQSPTHLIKTRGQQVTLRCSPISGHKSVSWYQQVLGQGPQFIFQYYEKEERGRGNFPDRFSARQFPNYSSELNVNALLLGDSALYLCASSWDSLPGNTIYFGEGSWLTVV.

The chain is built from TRBV29-1 and TRBJ2-7, with TRBD1 matching 8 bases. CDR3 length: 16 amino acids. J was trimmed by 4 bases and V by 0 bases; bases with no gene match: 11. Germline assignment: CDR1 SQVTM and CDR2 ANQGSEA. This chain's CDR3 is CSVEDRGQGYPYEQYF. The CDR3 coding sequence is TGCAGCGTTGAAGATCGCGGACAGGGATACCCTTACGAGCAGTACTTC.

V usage is TRBV21-1 and J usage is TRBJ2-1; TRBD1 is the table's D call, not checked against the DNA. TRBV21-1 is an annotated pseudogene. The CDR3 sequence is 20 residues long. The CDR3, as DNA: TGTGCCAGCAGCAAAGGCTCCAGGGGGAAATCTGCATCCTTCTACAATGAGCAGTTCTTC. It yields the protein CASSKGSRGKSASFYNEQFF.

The V gene is TRBV6-4, the J gene TRBJ2-1; TRBD2 aligns across 11 bases. Germline V gene data show CDR1 as MRHNA and CDR2 as SNTAGT. The CDR3 has 15 residues. V shed 3 bases and J 6 bases; nucleotides not matched to a gene: 4. This chain's CDR3 is CASSDRLAGINEQFF. CDR3 coding DNA: TGTGCCAGCAGTGATAGACTAGCGGGGATCAATGAGCAGTTCTTC.

The gene calls are TRBV6-5 and TRBJ1-2; D is ambiguous. In germline, CDR1 is MNHEY, CDR2 SVGAGI. Trimming removed 5 bases from V and 8 bases from J, with 12 bases in between. The CDR3 loop spans 12 amino acids. DNA of the CDR3: TGTGCCAGCAGTACATCGGGATACGGCTACACCTTC. It is translated as CASSTSGYGYTF.

The table lists this clone with a count of one. The genes are TRBV28 and TRBJ1-2, with D perhaps matching TRBD1 (6 bases). This CDR3 has 15 residues. Trimming took 2 bases from V and 7 from J, leaving 17 bases between them. Germline CDR1 reads MDHEN; CDR2 reads SYDVKM. The chain's CDR3 is CASSLIGQLSAGYTF. The CDR3 DNA is TGTGCCAGCAGTTTAATCGGACAGCTCTCGGCTGGCTACACCTTC.

The chain joins TRBV6-5 to TRBJ1-1; D not certain. Trimming stripped 0 bases from V and 4 bases from J, with 9 bases between. CDR1 and CDR2 from the germline V gene are MNHEY and SVGAGI. The CDR3 totals 14 residues. Here the CDR3 DNA reads TGTGCCAGCAGTTACTCAGCAACAGCCACTGAAGCTTTCTTT. It yields the protein CASSYSATATEAFF.

The V and J genes are TRBV19 and TRBJ2-1, with 9 bases lining up with TRBD1. The germline gives CDR1 LNHDA, CDR2 SQIVND (reference sequence). V was clipped by 11 bases and J by 5 bases; unmatched bases: 10. The CDR3 length is 14 residues. The CDR3 protein is CACLDRGLDNEQFF. Written as DNA, the CDR3 is TGTGCCTGCCTGGACAGGGGCCTTGACAATGAGCAGTTCTTC.

The CDR3 coding sequence is TGTGCCAGCAGCTTGTTGCGGGACTGCTCGCCGATCCTAGCCAAAAACATTCAGTACTTC. This encodes CASSLLRDCSPILAKNIQYF. The rearrangement uses TRBV11-3 and TRBJ2-4; possible D gene TRBD2, 6 bases. Per germline, CDR1 SGHNT and CDR2 YENEEA. V lost 3 bases and J 0 bases, leaving 24 bases between the germline ends. This CDR3 is built from 20 residues.

This sequence joins TRBV29-1 and TRBJ2-1; TRBD1 might be the D (9 bases). From germline, CDR1 is SQVTM and CDR2 ANQGSEA. The CDR3 runs 17 residues. Trimming stripped 6 bases from V and 5 bases from J, with 26 bases between. CDR3 sequence (DNA): TGCAGCGTCGGGGGGGGGACAGGGTCCACCGTAAACAATGAGCAGTTCTTC. Protein product: CSVGGGTGSTVNNEQFF.

The J gene is TRBJ2-7, the V gene TRBV30; D possibly corresponds to TRBD2 (6 bases). V was trimmed by 1 base and J by 5 bases, leaving 9 bases between them. The CDR3 runs 12 residues. The germline gives CDR1 GTSNPN, CDR2 SVGIG (reference sequence). The DNA for the CDR3 is TGTGCCTGGAGTGCATGGGGGGACGAGCAGTACTTC. Its protein product is CAWSAWGDEQYF.

This chain links TRBV6-1 with TRBJ2-1, with a weak D call TRBD1 (5 bases). Germline V CDR1 and CDR2: MNHNS, SASEGT. With 3 bases removed from V and 4 bases from J, the gap between germline ends came to 16 bases. This CDR3 has 16 amino acids. CDR3 amino acids: CASSDVRVGYYNEQFF. The DNA of the CDR3 is TGTGCCAGCAGTGACGTCAGGGTGGGTTATTACAATGAGCAGTTCTTC.

This chain uses TRBV6-5 with TRBJ1-2, with TRBD1 as a possible D gene (6 bases). CDR1 is MNHEY and CDR2 is SVGAGI in the germline V gene. The CDR3 is made up of 16 amino acids. V lost 4 bases, J lost 4 bases, and 19 bases lay in between. Here the CDR3 reads CASSFAPGAGIYGYTF. The CDR3 DNA follows: TGTGCCAGCAGTTTCGCCCCAGGGGCGGGTATCTATGGCTACACCTTC.

The rearrangement links TRBV7-3 to TRBJ1-3; a possible D gene is TRBD1 (6 bases). The V gene lost 3 bases and the J gene lost 1 base, with 13 bases spanning the gap. CDR1 SGHTA and CDR2 FQGTGA come from the germline V gene. This CDR3 region has 16 residues. DNA of the CDR3: TGTGCCAGCAGCTTCGCCGCAACAGGGTCTGGAAACACCATATATTTT. It codes for CASSFAATGSGNTIYF.

The genes are TRBV7-3 and TRBJ2-3; no reliable D call. V gave up 3 bases and J gave up 3 bases, with 7 bases separating them. Germline-derived CDR1 and CDR2 are SGHTA and FQGTGA. The CDR3 runs 13 residues. CDR3 DNA sequence: TGTGCCAGCAGCTTCGTGCGGACAGATACGCAGTATTTT. Translated, it gives CASSFVRTDTQYF.

The chain combines TRBV10-3 with TRBJ2-3; possibly TRBD1 for D (5 bases). The germline V gene has CDR1 ENHRY and CDR2 SYGVKD. The CDR3 runs 13 residues. Trimming stripped 7 bases from V and 6 bases from J, with 14 bases between. CDR3: CAIKALPGDTQYF. As DNA, the CDR3 is TGTGCCATCAAAGCTCTACCAGGGGATACGCAGTATTTT.

The chain is built from TRBV19 and TRBJ1-5, with 8 bases fitting TRBD1. V gave up 8 bases and J gave up 5 bases; unmatched junction bases: 8. CDR3 size: 14 residues. CDR1 is LNHDA, CDR2 SQIVND, per germline (reference sequence). The CDR3 DNA reads as TGTGCCAGTCATCCGGACAGGGACCATCAGCCCCAGCATTTT. The encoded protein is CASHPDRDHQPQHF.

The rearrangement links TRBV7-9 to TRBJ1-1; a possible D gene is TRBD1 (5 bases). CDR1 and CDR2 (germline): SEHNR, FQNEAQ (reference sequence). CDR3 size: 14 residues. The ends were cut back, 5 bases at V and 3 bases at J, with 13 bases in the middle. CDR3 DNA sequence: TGTGCCAGCAGCACAAAAGGGGTGTACACTGAAGCTTTCTTT. It yields the protein CASSTKGVYTEAFF.